The clone carrying this TCR beta chain has a handful of counts. No antigen is known for it. The data are from a study of cytotoxic CD8 clonotypes in ibrutinib-treated CLL. Repertoires were generated with immunoSEQ multiplex PCR, while TCRdb's copy carries only in-frame clones and drops some. This sample carries 150,000 to 200,000 clones, nearly 90% of them seen once, and the ten largest clones take about 2.9%. Findings and caveats of the study: Clonality rose at ibrutinib response and fell back toward baseline at progression. The clonality rise at ibrutinib response reflected private clonotype expansion. Baseline clonality, higher than in age-matched healthy donors, tracked circulating CD8+ T-cell counts.

The source was PBMCs, collected at disease progression, from a patient treated with ibrutinib. The sequence came from a human donor with chronic lymphocytic leukemia.

CDR3 nucleotide sequence: TGTGCCAGCAGTATCTTCGATGAGCAGTTCTTC. Its protein is CASSIFDEQFF. The chain couples TRBV5-6 to TRBJ2-1; no clear D gene. There are 11 residues in the CDR3. V was pared by 5 bases and J by 8 bases, with 8 bases between. CDR1 SGHDT and CDR2 YYEEEE come from the germline V gene.